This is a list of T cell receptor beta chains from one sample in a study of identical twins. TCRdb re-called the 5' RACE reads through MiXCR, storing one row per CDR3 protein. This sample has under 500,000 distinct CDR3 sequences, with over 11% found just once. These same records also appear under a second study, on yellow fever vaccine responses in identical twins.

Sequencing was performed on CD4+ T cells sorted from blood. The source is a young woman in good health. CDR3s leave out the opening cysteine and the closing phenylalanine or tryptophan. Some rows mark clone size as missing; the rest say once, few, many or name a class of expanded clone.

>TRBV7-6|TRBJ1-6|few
ASSRGTGANSPLH
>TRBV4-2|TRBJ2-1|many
ASSQFLSGGTYNEQF
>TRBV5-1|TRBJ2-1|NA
ASSLSFGLSSYNEQF
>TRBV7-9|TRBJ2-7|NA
AIAAGYEQY
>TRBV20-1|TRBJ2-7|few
SARDLGRRLAARAPYEQY
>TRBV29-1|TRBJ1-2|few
SVGWGLGGYT
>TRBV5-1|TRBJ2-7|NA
ASSSTASGVYEQY
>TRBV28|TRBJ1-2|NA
ASRRGAHGYT
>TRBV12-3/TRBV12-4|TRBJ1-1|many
ATIKLTEAF
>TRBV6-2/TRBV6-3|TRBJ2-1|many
ASSYSDASGVNEQF
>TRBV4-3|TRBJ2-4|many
ASSHRTVVQY
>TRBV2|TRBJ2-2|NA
ASSVKKVYTGELF
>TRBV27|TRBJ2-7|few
ANTTGEHFLLEQY
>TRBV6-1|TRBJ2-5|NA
ASSPGGTGKETQY
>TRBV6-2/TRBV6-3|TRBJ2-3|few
ATLLWSGTDTQY
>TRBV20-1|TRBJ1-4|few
SARSSGGGEKLF
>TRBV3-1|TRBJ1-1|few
ASSQVGLTDTEAF
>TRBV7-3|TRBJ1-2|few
ASSLTGREIGYT
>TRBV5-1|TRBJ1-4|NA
ASSRATGRNEKLF
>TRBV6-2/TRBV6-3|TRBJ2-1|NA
ASSYSRRDEQF
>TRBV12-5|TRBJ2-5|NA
ASGPGKGETQY
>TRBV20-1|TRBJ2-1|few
SARGWEDYNEQF
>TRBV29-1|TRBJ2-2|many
SVGSGPGELF
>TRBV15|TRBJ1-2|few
ATSRPGGNGYT
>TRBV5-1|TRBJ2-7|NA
ASSTGLAEKISYEQC
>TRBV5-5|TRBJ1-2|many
ASSLDTASLRYT
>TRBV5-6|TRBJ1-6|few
ASSITGPVGSPLH
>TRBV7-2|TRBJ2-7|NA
ASSFFRGPYEQY
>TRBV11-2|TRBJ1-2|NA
ASSLTSGGQGAANYGYT
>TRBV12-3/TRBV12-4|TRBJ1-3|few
ASSLHHSGNTIY
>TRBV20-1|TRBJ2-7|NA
SALDRGRREQY
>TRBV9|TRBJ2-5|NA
ASGSGNFETQY
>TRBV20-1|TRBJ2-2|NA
CARGTTSGRIIGELF
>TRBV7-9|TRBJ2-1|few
ASSLSGSSPNEQF
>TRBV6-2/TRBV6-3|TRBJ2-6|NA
ASHYRGANVLT
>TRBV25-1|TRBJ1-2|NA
ASSEYRTGAANYGYT
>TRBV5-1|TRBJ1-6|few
ASSLGQGRSLH
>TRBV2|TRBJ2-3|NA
ASSETSGTPDTQY
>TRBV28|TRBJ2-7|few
ASSLEGYLHEQY
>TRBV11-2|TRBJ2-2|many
ASSRRLAGASDTGELF
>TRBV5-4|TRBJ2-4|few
ASSAGQNPLAKNIQY
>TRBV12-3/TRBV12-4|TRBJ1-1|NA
ASSLDAGTEAF
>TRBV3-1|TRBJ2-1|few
ASSARAEQF
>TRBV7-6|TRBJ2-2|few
ASSPYGGMDTGELF
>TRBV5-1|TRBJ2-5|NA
ASSTSGGGTQY
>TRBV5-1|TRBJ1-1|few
ASSLGQPGVTEAF
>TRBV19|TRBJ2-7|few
ASSTGTSIHEQY
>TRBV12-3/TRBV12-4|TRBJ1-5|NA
ASSSGVGSNQPQH
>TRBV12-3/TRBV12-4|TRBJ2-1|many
ASRYPGDRASHEQF
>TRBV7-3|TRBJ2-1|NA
ASSSGPNEQF
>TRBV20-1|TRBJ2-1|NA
SARDRLAGGSGEQF
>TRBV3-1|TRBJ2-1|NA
ASSQLGPTREGEQF
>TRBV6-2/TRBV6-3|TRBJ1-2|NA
ASSRGQGLGT
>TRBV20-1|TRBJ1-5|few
SARDYRDSNQPQH